The rows below give T cell receptor beta chains drawn from one sample of a study of blood T cells in healthy people across ages. One entry per CDR3 protein, called by TCRdb with MiXCR from the 5' RACE reads. The repertoire holds about 1.5 million distinct CDR3 sequences, under 55% seen once, with about 4% in the top ten. Material for sequencing was blood. Receptors originate from a woman aged 18-29 years in good health. The CDR3 runs from the conserved cysteine through the conserved F or W. The D gene is left open where the match is weak. Rows give clone size only sometimes, using once, few, many, or a class for an expanded clone.

d_call clone_size j_call v_call cdr3_nt cdr3_aa
TRBD1 few TRBJ1-1 TRBV7-2 TGTGCCAGCAGCTTTTTGGGACAGGTGAACACTGAAGCTTTCTTT CASSFLGQVNTEAFF
. few TRBJ1-2 TRBV30 TGTGCCTGGAGTCAGGACCGTAGCTATGGCTACACCTTC CAWSQDRSYGYTF
TRBD1 . TRBJ2-1 TRBV10-3 TGTGCCATCAGTGAGTTGAAACAGGGGCGCTCCTACAATGAGCAGTTCTTC CAISELKQGRSYNEQFF
TRBD2 few TRBJ2-3 TRBV11-1 TGTGCCAGCAGCTTAGGGGCACTAGCGGGATCACCAGATACGCAGTATTTT CASSLGALAGSPDTQYF
. . TRBJ1-5 TRBV10-2 TGCGCCGGCGCGGGGATTTACCCATTCAATCAGCCCCAGCATTTT CAGAGIYPFNQPQHF
. . TRBJ2-1 TRBV2 TGTGCCAGCAGTGATGTGATGCGGTACAATGAGCAGTTCTTC CASSDVMRYNEQFF
. . TRBJ2-3 TRBV20-1 TGCAGAGTTCTAGAGGCTGAAGGAGATACGCAGTATTTT CRVLEAEGDTQYF
. . TRBJ1-5 TRBV4-1 TGCGCCAGCAGCCGAATACCGGTGGAAAAATTTAGCAATCAGCCCCAGCATTTT CASSRIPVEKFSNQPQHF
. . TRBJ2-5 TRBV5-1 TGCGCCAGCAGTCCGGCGGGGAACCAAGAGACCCAGTACTTC CASSPAGNQETQYF
TRBD2 few TRBJ2-5 TRBV7-2 TGTGCCAGCAGCCCAGGGAGGGGCTATTCCTACTACAATGAGCAGTACTTC CASSPGRGYSYYNEQYF
. few TRBJ2-7 TRBV5-6 TGTGCCAGCAGCCCCCGTAGATTAAGCTCCTACGAGCAGTACTTC CASSPRRLSSYEQYF
. few TRBJ2-1 TRBV21-1 TGTGCCAGCAGCCAACCAAAAATCAGGGCGGACCCCTACAATGAGCAGTTCTTC CASSQPKIRADPYNEQFF
. . TRBJ1-1 TRBV21-1 TGTGCCAGCAGCAAACAAGTGAGAGGAGGGACAGGGAGTGACACTGAAGCTTTCTTT CASSKQVRGGTGSDTEAFF
. . TRBJ1-2 TRBV28 TGTGCCAGCAGTTCCCCGGCGGGTCGAGGGGTTGACTATGGCTACACCTTC CASSSPAGRGVDYGYTF
TRBD1 . TRBJ1-6 TRBV27 TGTGCCAGCAGTTCGACAGGGCCTCTGTGGAATTCACCCCTCCACTTT CASSSTGPLWNSPLHF
. few TRBJ2-7 TRBV5-5 TGTGCCAGCAGCTTGAGGACGCAGGGGCAAGAGCAGTACTTC CASSLRTQGQEQYF
. . TRBJ2-5 TRBV5-4 TGTGCCAGCAGCGAAAGGGAGTCTAGGTCGTACTTC CASSERESRSYF
TRBD2 . TRBJ2-1 TRBV7-9 TGTGCCAGCAGCTTAGTCCATTTGCGGGAGGGTTCGGATGAGCAGTTCTTC CASSLVHLREGSDEQFF
. . TRBJ1-2 TRBV14 TGTGCCAGCAGCCAAGGGGCAGATAACTATGGCTACACCTTC CASSQGADNYGYTF
TRBD1 . TRBJ1-5 TRBV6-2/TRBV6-3 TGTGCCCTGGGGGACAGGGTCAATCAGCCCCAGCATTTT CALGDRVNQPQHF
. . TRBJ1-4 TRBV11-2 TGTGCCAGCAGCTTAGCCCAGGGATTTGAAAAACTGTTTTTT CASSLAQGFEKLFF
. . TRBJ1-6 TRBV7-8 TGTGCCAGCAGCCCCGACAGCGTCCCCTCTGTTAACCTCCACTTT CASSPDSVPSVNLHF
TRBD1 few TRBJ1-2 TRBV20-1 TGCAGTGCCCTTAGACAGGGGGGCTACACCTTC CSALRQGGYTF
TRBD1 . TRBJ1-6 TRBV15 TGTGCCACCAGCGAAGACAGGGACTATAATTCACCCCTCCACTTT CATSEDRDYNSPLHF
. few TRBJ2-3 TRBV19 TGTGCCAGTAGTATGAGGGCCGAGACAGATACGCAGTATTTT CASSMRAETDTQYF
. many TRBJ2-1 TRBV4-3 TGCGCCAGCAGCCAAGATACTAGCTCCTACAATGAGCAGTTCTTC CASSQDTSSYNEQFF
. . TRBJ2-5 TRBV15 TGTGCCACCAGCAGAGCTCCCTCCGGTGAAGAGACCCAGTACTTC CATSRAPSGEETQYF
. . TRBJ2-3 TRBV4-1 TGCGCCAGCAGCCAACCCGTGGCCCAAGATACGCAGTATTTT CASSQPVAQDTQYF
. . TRBJ2-5 TRBV10-3 TGTGCCATCAGTGAGGGCACAGACCAAGAGACCCAGTACTTC CAISEGTDQETQYF
TRBD2 . TRBJ2-1 TRBV20-1 TGCAGTGCTAGTGGACTAGCACCTGAGCAGTTCTTC CSASGLAPEQFF